This T cell receptor (beta chain) came from a study of regulatory T cells in long-lasting Graves disease. Whole-study findings and limits: Persistent disease samples used TRBV28, TRBJ1-2 and TRBJ2-5 preferentially. Investigators studied peripheral blood only, not thyroid tissue.

Time point denoted: newly diagnosed GD, antithyroid drugs for less than 3 months. PBMC-extracted RNA yielded the TCR library. CDR3 length: 18 amino acids. CDR1 and CDR2 (germline): SGHVS, FQNEAQ. V shed 7 bases, J shed 1 base, and the junction held 11 bases outside the gene matches. Libraries of TCR beta came from iRepertoire HTBI primers plus Arm-PCR of CDR3 regions. TCRdb re-derived calls from the multiplex PCR reads in MiXCR, one entry per CDR3 protein. The sample shows some 250,000 distinct CDR3 sequences, approximately 20% of them seen only once. Details on this clonotype: Its antigen is as yet unknown.

The receptor comes from a female donor with Graves disease. V is TRBV7-8 and J is TRBJ2-6, with 9 positions matching TRBD1. Sequenced here: peripheral blood mononuclear cells (PBMCs), sampled at new diagnosis, from a patient treated with antithyroid drugs. CDR3 protein: CASTFMRTGVSGANVLTF. The CDR3 DNA is TGTGCCAGCACCTTCATGAGGACAGGGGTTTCTGGGGCCAACGTCCTGACTTTC.